The T cell receptor (beta chain) described here comes from a study of response to subunit inactivated influenza vaccine. Whole-study findings and limits: The study's authors posited that every seasonal influenza vaccination enlists few new T cells.

TCRdb re-called the RT-PCR reads through MiXCR, storing one row per CDR3 protein. The data contain 600,000 to 700,000 distinct CDR3 sequences, approximately 14% of them singletons. This clonotype was seen repeatedly, ten times or more. Its antigen remains unidentified. The germline V gene encodes CDR1 MNHNS and CDR2 SASEGT. CDR3 length: 14 residues. The V end was cut by 6 bases, the J end by 5 bases, with 16 bases between. The specimen comprised PBMCs from blood, sampled roughly 2 weeks before vaccination. V is TRBV6-1 and J is TRBJ2-5, with a tentative D call TRBD2 (7 bases). The receptor was derived from a man aged 45-60 years who received an inactivated influenza vaccine. The CDR3 spells CASSLGGPHETQYF. As DNA, the CDR3 is TGTGCCAGCAGCCTGGGGGGGCCTCATGAGACCCAGTACTTC.